Sequencing of this TCR beta chain was carried out in a study of T-cell memory formation after mild COVID-19 (dated by TCRdb to about 2021). Study-wide context: TCR sequence clusters from the two donors were largely donor specific. In two donors, T-cell clones that expanded and contracted after mild COVID-19 were tracked by sequencing TCRalpha and TCRbeta repertoires over time. Two young, previously healthy adult volunteers made up the cohort, one male and one female.

In the case of this clonotype: Its antigen has not been determined. Per-base quality was not reported, and no clone a single base away is much larger than it.

CDR1 and CDR2, per the germline V gene (reference sequence), are SEHNR and FQNEAQ. Measured from the cysteine to the phenylalanine, the CDR3 is 15 residues long. Here the CDR3 DNA is all that survives: 45 bases in frame from base 1. V trim: 4 bases; J trim: 2 bases; unmatched bases: 7. The study at large found these results: SARS-CoV-2 specificity of the second-wave clones peaking on day 37 was not confirmed. Some responding clones were detected in pre-infection memory, which suggested that pre-existing cross-reactive memory T cells had joined the SARS-CoV-2 response. Balanced CD4/CD8 phenotypes were observed for clones contracting from day 15 to 85, whereas a bias towards CD4+ was observed for a second wave of clones expanding from day 15 to 37. Contracting CD4+ clones were found mainly in CM and EM memory subsets, while CD8+ clones were enriched in EMRA. The study covered only two mild cases, and larger cohorts including severe cases with pre-infection samples were considered necessary.

Sequencing took place on an Illumina NovaSeq 6000. TCRalpha and TCRbeta cDNA libraries were constructed by 5'RACE with constant-segment primers, with sample barcodes and unique molecular identifiers being introduced. RNA was extracted from every sample with Trizol reagent. Amplification of the libraries took two PCR steps, and the second step added a second sample barcode plus Illumina TruSeq adapters. The libraries were sequenced on an Illumina NovaSeq using 2 x 150 bp paired-end reads. The study's processing was this. Reads were demultiplexed and collapsed into UMI-guided consensus sequences with migec v1.2.7. With mixcr v2.1.11, UMI consensuses were aligned to TRA and TRB V and J templates and assembled into clonotypes. A clonotype was counted as expanded or contracted only if both edgeR and NoisET called the change significant, with noise models trained on biological replicates. For edgeR calls, the cutoffs were a false discovery rate-adjusted p below 0.01 and a log2 fold-change threshold of 1. As an exploratory analysis of dynamics, max-normalized trajectories of the 1000 most abundant clonotypes were examined with PCA combined with hierarchical clustering. Separately sequenced CD4+ and CD8+ repertoires were used to assign a CD4 or CD8 phenotype to each responding clone. Using fastp trimming at Q25 and MiXCR clonotype assembly, TCRdb reanalyzed the public sequencing data and kept in-frame beta chains. Each CDR3 protein appears once, grouped with its most common genes and DNA. TCRdb's processing, not the authors' own work, is the source of the V and J calls. This sample gives 250,000 to 400,000 distinct CDR3 sequences in total; 13% to 15% of them show up just once. Together, the top ten hold 21% of the sample.

Ficoll-Paque density gradient centrifugation was the method used to isolate PBMCs. The sequenced sample was PBMCs or a T cell subset sorted from them (not recorded which). The receptor chain draws on TRBV7-9 and TRBJ1-2, with 7 middle bases fitting TRBD1. The sequence came from a man aged 18 to 30 who had mild COVID-19 (a few samples of this study predate the infection). The sample titles of this study are shuffled in the database, so cell type and time point are left out; the donor was told from shared clones. The DNA is as follows: TGTGCCAGCAGCTACGCAGGGGGTGAAAACTATGGCTACACCTTC. This translates into CASSYAGGENYGYTF. Joined to the reference TRBV7-9 and TRBJ1-2 proteins, this CDR3 gives the full variable domain: DTGVSQNPRHKITKRGQNVTFRCDPISEHNRLYWYRQTLGQGPEFLTYFQNEAQLEKSRLLSDRFSAERPKGSFSTLEIQRTEQGDSAMYLCASSYAGGENYGYTFGSGTRLTVV.